This TCR beta chain emerged from a study of T cells after posttransplantation cyclophosphamide. General study points: Later post-transplant blood repertoires were often dominated by donor CD8+ memory clones.

CDR1 is KGHSH, CDR2 LQKENI, per germline. The V gene lost 3 bases and the J gene lost 10 bases, with 18 bases spanning the gap. There are 14 residues in the CDR3. Sampled 1 year posttransplant, controls received myeloablative marrow transplants, methotrexate and a calcineurin inhibitor. Generated by immunoSEQ multiplex PCR, the TCRdb table keeps only in-frame clones and is missing some. Found here are more than 20,000 clones, more than 80% of them singletons; the top ten hold around 2%. This clone was found once. Its antigen is not identified. The material was PBMCs, obtained roughly 49 weeks after allogeneic stem cell transplant with calcineurin inhibitor and methotrexate. The chain couples TRBV18 to TRBJ2-5; a possible D gene is TRBD1 (5 bases). The receptor comes from a female patient aged 30-39 years who received an allogeneic stem cell transplant from an unrelated donor, was CMV-positive, and had acute and chronic GVHD. Some of the T cells might come from the graft donor. The chain's CDR3 is CASSPMVQGSGQYF. The CDR3 region has the DNA TGTGCCAGCTCACCGATGGTCCAGGGTAGTGGCCAGTACTTC.